This T cell receptor gamma chain was sequenced for a study of γδ T cells in repeated Plasmodium falciparum infection. This CDR3 has 13 residues. Germline values: CDR1 VTNTFY, CDR2 YDVSTARD (reference sequence). Trimming cost V 2 bases and J 12 bases; bases outside gene matches: 13. Gammadelta T cells were flow-sorted from PBMC into Vgamma9/Vdelta2+ and Vdelta2-negative populations for bulk analysis. There are a few counts of this clone. The protein in TCRdb stems from a much larger clone and differs at residue 10 from this DNA's translation, likely a read error; here the protein is translated from the DNA. TCRdb re-processed the multiplex PCR reads using CATT. The sample has roughly 32,000 gamma-chain clones, under 1.5% seen once.

Source material: gamma-delta T cells from blood. This clonotype was sampled from a pool of human donors (malaria-infected and uninfected, not separated). This chain joins TRGV3 and TRGJ1 or TRGJ2. The CDR3 bases are TGTGCCACCTGGGACACGCAAAGAGATACGAAACTCTTT. Its translation: CATWDTQRDTKLF.